The 16 T cell receptor beta chains given below trace back to one sample, sequenced in a study of OX40 agonist ivuxolimab in advanced cancers. Assay used: immunoSEQ multiplex PCR; TCRdb lists only in-frame clones, some missing. The sample yields 55,000 to 70,000 clones, over 85% seen once. The starting material was CD4+ or CD8+ T cells sorted from blood, obtained in a trial of the OX40 agonist ivuxolimab. All receptors come from an adult with an advanced solid tumor such as melanoma, head and neck, liver or kidney cancer.

The rearrangement links TRBV7-9 to TRBJ1-6, with TRBD1 identical over 7 bases. Germline values: CDR1 SEHNR, CDR2 FQNEAQ (reference sequence). The trim removed 0 bases at V and 5 bases at J, leaving 1 base unmatched. This CDR3 region has 15 residues. In nucleotides, the CDR3 is TGTGCCAGCAGCTTAGCTGACAGGGATAATTCACCCCTCCACTTT. This sequence encodes CASSLADRDNSPLHF.

The V call is TRBV10-2, the J call TRBJ2-5; D is tentatively TRBD1 or TRBD2 (5 bases each). CDR3 length: 13 residues. Trimming took off 3 bases at V and 7 bases at J, with 12 bases between the two ends. Per the germline V gene, CDR1 is WSHSY and CDR2 is SAAADI. The chain's CDR3 is CASSEASGGTQYF. DNA of the CDR3: TGCGCCAGCAGTGAAGCGAGTGGGGGGACCCAGTACTTC.

The V gene is TRBV2, the J gene TRBJ1-2; no firm D call. CDR1 and CDR2 (germline): SNHLY, FYNNEI. V gave up 4 bases and J gave up 0 bases, with 12 bases separating them. This CDR3 has 15 residues. In nucleotides, the CDR3 is TGTGCCAGCAGTGGCCACACAGTAGCTAACTATGGCTACACCTTC. Translated: CASSGHTVANYGYTF.

The chain carries TRBV7-2 and TRBJ1-4; D gene unclear. Germline values: CDR1 SGHTA, CDR2 FQGNSA. The CDR3 spans 13 residues. With 3 bases removed from V and 4 bases from J, the gap between germline ends came to 6 bases. In nucleotides, the CDR3 is TGTGCCAGCAGCTTTCTCTATAATGAAAAACTGTTTTTT. Residues: CASSFLYNEKLFF.

The chain carries TRBV6-1 and TRBJ1-2, with 7 bases that match TRBD1. CDR3 length: 14 residues. Trimming took 2 bases from V and 4 from J; bases not matched to a gene: 4. CDR1 is MNHNS, CDR2 SASEGT, per germline. The CDR3 DNA sequence: TGTGCCAGCAGTGAATCGGGACAGATCTATGGCTACACCTTC. This translates into CASSESGQIYGYTF.

The chain employs TRBV5-5 and TRBJ2-7; D might be TRBD1 (5 bases). V was clipped by 3 bases and J by 2 bases, with 9 bases between them. The CDR3 is made up of 13 amino acids. Germline CDR1 is SGHKS and CDR2 is YYEKEE (reference sequence). CDR3 nucleotide sequence: TGTGCCAGCAGCTGGACACGGACCTACGAGCAGTACTTC. Encoded protein: CASSWTRTYEQYF.

The chain has TRBV10-2 and TRBJ1-3, with D perhaps TRBD1 (5 bases). Per the germline V gene, CDR1 is WSHSY and CDR2 is SAAADI. Trimming cost V 6 bases and J 4 bases, with 13 bases left between them. CDR3 length equals 14 residues. CDR3 sequence (DNA): TGCGCCAGCAGCTCGGGGACGACCGGAAACACCATATATTTT. Protein product: CASSSGTTGNTIYF.

This chain uses TRBV18 with TRBJ1-6; no clear D. This CDR3 is built from 12 residues. V was trimmed by 4 bases and J by 7 bases, leaving 5 bases between them. Germline CDR1 is KGHSH and CDR2 is LQKENI. The CDR3 spells CASSLENSPLHF. CDR3 bases: TGTGCCAGCTCACTAGAGAATTCACCCCTCCACTTT.

V and J are TRBV6-1 and TRBJ2-7; D gene ambiguous. The CDR3 is 13 residues long. Trimming cost V 1 base and J 2 bases, with 6 bases left between them. Germline loops: CDR1 MNHNS, CDR2 SASEGT. Here the CDR3 DNA reads TGTGCCAGCAGTGAAGTTAGTCCCTACGAGCAGTACTTC. Residues: CASSEVSPYEQYF.

J is TRBJ1-4 and V is TRBV25-1; D remains unclear. Germline lookup yields CDR1 MGHDK and CDR2 SYGVNS. V lost 3 bases to trimming and J lost 10 bases, with 12 bases between them. This CDR3 region has 13 residues. The CDR3 region is CASSELSDGKLFF. The DNA of the CDR3 is TGTGCCAGCAGTGAGCTCTCGGACGGAAAACTGTTTTTT. Full variable domain (missing parts from reference TRBV25-1 and TRBJ1-4): EADIYQTPRYLVIGTGKKITLECSQTMGHDKMYWYQQDPGMELHLIHYSYGVNSTEKGDLSSESTVSRIRTEHFPLTLESARPSHTSQYLCASSELSDGKLFFGSGTQLSVL.

Concerning this clone: One junction end disagrees with the germline gene, perhaps due to a read error. The chain employs TRBV5-4 and TRBJ2-5; D gene ambiguous. The CDR3 totals 13 residues. In germline, CDR1 is SGHNT, CDR2 YYREEE (reference sequence). CDR3 amino acids: CASSLPPVENQYF. CDR3 sequence (DNA): TGTGCCAGCAGCCTCCCCCCGGTCGAGAACCAGTACTTC.

The V gene is TRBV4-2, the J gene TRBJ1-4; the D is unclear. The V end was cut by 4 bases, the J end by 0 bases, with 18 bases between. There are 18 residues in the CDR3. CDR1 and CDR2 from the germline V gene are LGHNA and YNFKEQ. CDR3 amino acids: CASSLRDTALATNEKLFF. CDR3 coding DNA: TGTGCCAGCAGCCTCAGAGACACTGCCCTCGCAACTAATGAAAAACTGTTTTTT.

The chain recombines TRBV9 with TRBJ2-3; D gene uncertain. V was cut by 5 bases and J by 2 bases, with 9 bases left in between. The CDR3 contains 13 residues. Germline loops: CDR1 SGDLS, CDR2 YYNGEE. Here the CDR3 DNA reads TGTGCCAGCAGTCTGTTTTCCACAGATACGCAGTATTTT. It encodes CASSLFSTDTQYF.

In its sample, this clone was seen a few times. The chain employs TRBV5-1 and TRBJ2-1, with 9 bases identical to TRBD2. The CDR3 consists of 15 residues. Trimming cost V 6 bases and J 4 bases; bases outside gene matches: 8. Germline assignment: CDR1 SGHRS and CDR2 YFSETQ. CDR3 sequence: CASTVSGGTYNEQFF. The CDR3 DNA follows: TGCGCCAGCACAGTAAGCGGGGGGACATACAATGAGCAGTTCTTC.

This rearrangement joins TRBV6-6 to TRBJ1-5, with D maybe TRBD1 (5 bases). Germline V gene data show CDR1 as MNHNY and CDR2 as SVGAGI (reference sequence). Trimming removed 6 bases from V and 4 bases from J, with 10 bases in between. The length of the CDR3 is 13 residues. The CDR3 spells CASRVGGNQPQHF. The CDR3 bases are TGTGCCAGCAGGGTGGGGGGGAATCAGCCCCAGCATTTT.

The chain employs TRBV7-6 and TRBJ2-7, with D possibly matching TRBD1 (6 bases). CDR3 size: 14 residues. V lost 2 bases, J lost 1 base, and 9 bases lay in between. CDR1 is SGHVS, CDR2 FNYEAQ, per germline. The CDR3 DNA reads as TGTGCCAGCAGCTTAATGGACAGTTCCTACGAGCAGTACTTC. It specifies CASSLMDSSYEQYF.